Below, 6 T cell receptor beta chains from the same sample are listed, as sequenced in a study of identical twins. TCRdb re-called the 5' RACE reads through MiXCR, storing one row per CDR3 protein. Of some 570,000 distinct CDR3 sequences listed, about a fifth were seen once; the top ten hold more than 0.4%. These data were likewise used in another study, on yellow fever vaccine responses in identical twins.

The sequenced sample consisted of CD4+ T cells sorted from blood. The receptors shown here come from a woman aged 18-35 years in good health.

The rearrangement joins TRBV10-3 to TRBJ1-6; D gene ambiguous. With 3 bases removed from V and 9 bases from J, the gap between germline ends came to 12 bases. The CDR3 runs 14 residues. From germline, CDR1 is ENHRY and CDR2 SYGVKD. CDR3: CAISDGVLPSPLHF. CDR3 sequence (DNA): TGTGCCATCAGTGATGGGGTCCTTCCTTCACCCCTCCACTTT.

V gene TRBV3-1 combines with J gene TRBJ2-1; 10 bases align to TRBD2. V lost 4 bases, J lost 6 bases, and 6 bases stayed unmatched. Germline assignment: CDR1 LGHDT and CDR2 YNNKEL (reference sequence). The CDR3 extends over 15 amino acids. The chain's CDR3 is CASSLSGRTTNEQFF. CDR3 coding DNA: TGTGCCAGCAGCCTTAGCGGGAGGACCACCAATGAGCAGTTCTTC.

This chain connects TRBV20-1 to TRBJ2-3; 11 bases map to TRBD2. Trimming cost V 6 bases and J 0 bases; bases outside gene matches: 17. The length of the CDR3 is 19 residues. Germline CDR1 and CDR2: DFQATT and SNEGSKA (reference sequence). For the CDR3, the DNA is TGCAGTGCCCTCTTCATATGGACTAGCGGGTTCTCTAGCACAGATACGCAGTATTTT. Its translation is CSALFIWTSGFSSTDTQYF.

In this sample, this clonotype turned up a few times. The rearrangement joins TRBV20-1 to TRBJ1-6; no reliable D call. V lost 3 bases to trimming and J lost 12 bases, with 12 bases between them. Germline values: CDR1 DFQATT, CDR2 SNEGSKA (reference sequence). This CDR3 is 12 amino acids long. This chain's CDR3 is CSASEPIGPLHF. CDR3 DNA sequence: TGCAGTGCTAGTGAGCCGATCGGACCCCTCCACTTT.

This clonotype was found a few times. At one end the junction does not follow the germline gene, possibly because of a read error. This chain joins TRBV28 and TRBJ2-1, with 10 bases fitting TRBD2. Germline values: CDR1 MDHEN, CDR2 SYDVKM. The CDR3 is 12 residues long. CDR3 loop: CASRKASGSPSF. The CDR3 region has the DNA TGTGCCAGCAGGAAGGCTAGCGGGAGCCCCTCCTTC.

This clonotype was counted a few times. CDR3 bases: TGTGCCATCGGCGGACTAGCTCTTGACAATGAGCAGTTCTTC. This sequence encodes CAIGGLALDNEQFF. J is TRBJ2-1 and V is TRBV10-3; 8 positions agree with TRBD2. This CDR3 comprises 14 residues. The ends lost 8 bases at V and 5 bases at J; junction bases unmatched: 8. Germline V gene data show CDR1 as ENHRY and CDR2 as SYGVKD.